Shown below are 21 T cell receptor beta chains from a single sample sequenced in a study of OX40 agonist ivuxolimab in advanced cancers. Repertoires were generated with immunoSEQ multiplex PCR, while TCRdb's copy carries only in-frame clones and drops some. The sample lists around 56,000 clones, roughly 83% occurring once. Source: CD4+ or CD8+ T cells sorted from blood, taken in a trial of the OX40 agonist ivuxolimab. These receptors were obtained from an adult with an advanced solid tumor such as melanoma, head and neck, liver or kidney cancer.

The V gene is TRBV7-9, the J gene TRBJ2-4, with 10 nucleotides matching TRBD2. The germline V gene encodes CDR1 SEHNR and CDR2 FQNEAQ (reference sequence). V shed 5 bases and J 3 bases; nucleotides not matched to a gene: 13. This CDR3 is built from 18 residues. CDR3 in DNA: TGTGCCAGCAGCCGAGGACTAGCGGCCCTCGGGGACAAAAACATTCAGTACTTC. Protein product: CASSRGLAALGDKNIQYF.

The sample holds one count of this clone. The gene calls are TRBV30 and TRBJ2-2; maybe TRBD1 (6 bases). In germline, CDR1 is GTSNPN, CDR2 SVGIG (reference sequence). The CDR3 contains 13 residues. Trimming took off 2 bases at V and 6 bases at J, with 10 bases between the two ends. The CDR3 coding sequence is TGTGCCTGGAGTTACAGGGTGGCCGGGGAGCTGTTTTTT. This gives the protein CAWSYRVAGELFF.

V and J are TRBV7-8 and TRBJ1-1, with D perhaps matching TRBD1 (5 bases). The V gene's germline CDR1 is SGHVS and CDR2 FQNEAQ. V was clipped by 1 base and J by 1 base, with 16 bases between them. CDR3 length: 17 amino acids. The CDR3 loop is CASSLVSTGLSNTEAFF. The CDR3 DNA reads TGTGCCAGCAGCTTAGTGTCTACAGGCCTTTCGAACACTGAAGCTTTCTTT.

The chain recombines TRBV29-1 with TRBJ2-3; D unclear. Trimming took off 2 bases at V and 12 bases at J, with 21 bases between the two ends. Germline V gene sequence: CDR1 SQVTM, CDR2 ANQGSEA. The CDR3 consists of 14 residues. For the CDR3, the DNA is TGCAGCGTTGAACGGGCCTACCTGGGATCCGCACAGTATTTT. Translated, it gives CSVERAYLGSAQYF.

CDR3 amino acids: CAISERTVSYEQYF. CDR3 in DNA: TGTGCCATCAGTGAGCGCACTGTTTCCTACGAGCAGTACTTC. The rearrangement links TRBV10-3 to TRBJ2-5; D gene ambiguous. The J call may be wrong; the DNA end is better matched by TRBJ2-7. CDR3 length: 14 amino acids. Germline lookup yields CDR1 ENHRY and CDR2 SYGVKD.

This rearrangement joins TRBV21-1 to TRBJ2-7; the table names TRBD1, a call not compared with the DNA. TRBV21-1 is designated a pseudogene. This CDR3 comprises 19 residues. This CDR3 is CASSKNWYPLRQTPYEQYF. CDR3 sequence (DNA): TGTGCCAGCAGCAAAAATTGGTACCCCCTGCGACAGACTCCTTACGAGCAGTACTTC.

The count of this clone is one. The chain couples TRBV27 to TRBJ2-3; D is unclear. Per germline, CDR1 MNHEY and CDR2 SMNVEV (reference sequence). The CDR3 covers 13 residues. Trimming left V 8 bases short and J 1 base short, with 10 bases between. The CDR3 DNA reads TGTGCCAGCTCTGCGTTGGGCACAGATACGCAGTATTTT. Translated, it gives CASSALGTDTQYF.

The sample holds a few counts of this clone. The sample carries other DNA sequences with the same CDR3. CDR3 in DNA: TGTGCCAGCAGCGTAGCTCTGGGGGCCTATGGCTACACCTTC. It codes for CASSVALGAYGYTF. The chain has TRBV9 and TRBJ1-2; tentative D call: TRBD1 (6 bases). In germline, CDR1 is SGDLS, CDR2 YYNGEE. V was cut by 0 bases and J by 4 bases, with 10 bases left in between. The CDR3 runs 14 residues.

The chain joins TRBV10-1 to TRBJ2-5; possibly TRBD1 for D (7 bases). CDR1 is WNHNN and CDR2 is SYGVQD in the germline V gene (reference sequence). The CDR3 is 13 residues long. The V gene lost 8 bases and the J gene lost 2 bases, with 12 bases spanning the gap. The CDR3 DNA reads as TGCGCCAGCCTCGCAGGGGGGCAAGAGACCCAGTACTTC. Protein product: CASLAGGQETQYF.

This clone was observed a handful of times. This rearrangement joins TRBV4-1 to TRBJ1-2; the D is unclear. V lost 0 bases, J lost 8 bases, and 10 bases lay in between. Germline V gene sequence: CDR1 MGHRA, CDR2 YSYEKL. This CDR3 contains 13 residues. The CDR3 spells CASSQDKAGGYTF. For the CDR3, the DNA is TGCGCCAGCAGCCAAGATAAGGCCGGAGGCTACACCTTC.

The J gene is TRBJ1-1, the V gene TRBV5-5; D gene ambiguous. Per the germline V gene, CDR1 is SGHKS and CDR2 is YYEKEE (reference sequence). The CDR3 is 13 residues long. The V and J ends lost 4 bases and 2 bases respectively, with 9 bases between them. CDR3 sequence (DNA): TGTGCCAGCAGCACGCAGGAAAACACTGAAGCTTTCTTT. Protein: CASSTQENTEAFF.

The V call is TRBV5-6, the J call TRBJ2-7, with unresolved D. Germline-derived CDR1 and CDR2 are SGHDT and YYEEEE. Between the trimmed V and J ends, which lost 3 bases and 0 bases, there was a span of 7 bases. This CDR3 comprises 13 residues. The CDR3: CASSWQSSYEQYF. The CDR3 bases are TGTGCCAGCAGCTGGCAGAGCTCCTACGAGCAGTACTTC. Complete variable domain (other parts from reference TRBV5-6 and TRBJ2-7): DAGVTQSPTHLIKTRGQQVTLRCSPKSGHDTVSWYQQALGQGPQFIFQYYEEEERQRGNFPDRFSGHQFPNYSSELNVNALLLGDSALYLCASSWQSSYEQYFGPGTRLTVT.

CDR3 in amino acids: CASSEVTEETQYF. In DNA, the CDR3 is TGTGCCAGCAGTGAAGTTACAGAAGAGACCCAGTACTTC. This chain uses TRBV6-1 with TRBJ2-5; D gene uncertain. This CDR3 comprises 13 residues. Trimming left V 1 base short and J 3 bases short, with 6 bases between. Germline loops: CDR1 MNHNS, CDR2 SASEGT.

The J gene is TRBJ2-4, the V gene TRBV5-1; D might be TRBD1 or TRBD2, each matching 6 bases. Looked up from germline, CDR1 is SGHRS and CDR2 is YFSETQ. Trimming cost V 4 bases and J 7 bases, with 15 bases left between them. The CDR3 runs 14 residues. CDR3 residues: CASSPTGGGNIQYF. CDR3 in DNA: TGCGCCAGCAGCCCCACCGGGGGCGGCAACATTCAGTACTTC.

As to this clone: At one end the junction does not follow the germline gene, possibly because of a read error. This chain joins TRBV4-1 and TRBJ1-1, with TRBD1 matching over 9 bases. This CDR3 is 16 amino acids long. Germline lookup yields CDR1 MGHRA and CDR2 YSYEKL. The CDR3 sequence is CASSKDRGEINTEAFF. The CDR3 nucleotides are TGCGCCAGCAGCAAAGACAGGGGGGAAATAAACACTGAAGCTTTCTTT.

The V gene is TRBV6-1, the J gene TRBJ2-3; possible D gene TRBD2, 5 bases. CDR1 and CDR2 (germline): MNHNS, SASEGT. Between the trimmed V and J ends, which lost 5 bases and 2 bases, there was a span of 14 bases. The CDR3 runs 15 residues. The CDR3 DNA reads as TGTGCCAGCAGTCGACTAAGTTCCAACACAGATACGCAGTATTTT. This codes for CASSRLSSNTDTQYF.

J is TRBJ2-7 and V is TRBV10-3, with D possibly matching TRBD2 (5 bases). Trimming took 8 bases from V and 4 from J, leaving 18 bases between them. This CDR3 comprises 14 residues. From germline, CDR1 is ENHRY and CDR2 SYGVKD. The CDR3 nucleotides are TGTGCCATCGGAGGAAAGAGTTCTATTTACGAGCAGTACTTC. Protein product: CAIGGKSSIYEQYF.

This clone occurred once. The chain links TRBV11-2 to TRBJ2-2; D call uncertain. This CDR3 comprises 15 residues. The ends were cut back, 1 base at V and 3 bases at J, with 9 bases in the middle. Looked up from germline, CDR1 is SGHAT and CDR2 is FQNNGV. The CDR3 loop is CASSLVPGHTGELFF. CDR3 nucleotides: TGTGCCAGCAGCTTAGTACCAGGACACACCGGGGAGCTGTTTTTT.

This chain joins TRBV27 and TRBJ2-2; 8 nucleotides agree with TRBD2. There are 15 residues in the CDR3. Germline CDR1 is MNHEY and CDR2 is SMNVEV (reference sequence). Trimming removed 6 bases from V and 9 bases from J; junction bases left unmatched: 12. Here the CDR3 reads CASSPLSAGVRELFF. DNA for the CDR3: TGTGCCAGCAGCCCCTTATCAGCGGGAGTGAGGGAGCTGTTTTTT.

The V and J genes are TRBV19 and TRBJ2-1, with 14 positions matching TRBD2. CDR3 length equals 17 residues. Germline V gene lookup returns CDR1 LNHDA and CDR2 SQIVND (reference sequence). V was clipped by 5 bases and J by 8 bases; unmatched bases: 11. CDR3 amino acids: CASSFRLAGGPSHEQFF. In DNA form, the CDR3 reads TGTGCCAGTAGTTTCCGACTAGCGGGAGGGCCAAGCCATGAGCAGTTCTTC.

This chain's CDR3 is CASSPRLVAGHNEQFF. The DNA for the CDR3 is TGTGCCAGCAGCCCACGGTTGGTAGCGGGGCACAATGAGCAGTTCTTC. The J gene is TRBJ2-1, the V gene TRBV7-3; TRBD2 aligns across 8 bases. J lost 5 bases, V lost 5 bases, and 11 bases had no gene match. This CDR3 region has 16 residues. CDR1 is SGHTA and CDR2 is FQGTGA in the germline V gene. The whole variable domain, remainder taken from reference TRBV7-3 and TRBJ2-1, is GAGVSQTPSNKVTEKGKYVELRCDPISGHTALYWYRQSLGQGPEFLIYFQGTGAADDSGLPNDRFFAVRPEGSVSTLKIQRTERGDSAVYLCASSPRLVAGHNEQFFGPGTRLTVL.